Listed below are T cell receptor beta chains from one sample, sequenced in a study of blood T cell repertoires in COVID-19. Only in-frame clones appear in the TCRdb table, and some are missing; sequencing was by immunoSEQ multiplex PCR. Of 300,000 to 400,000 clones in the sample, around 89% were seen once. Sequencing was done on a sample of peripheral blood. Receptor source: a woman between 45 and 65 years old with active or convalescent COVID-19. Each CDR3 is given with its conserved first and last residue. The D gene is left open where the match is weak.

D	V	CDR3
TRBD1	TRBV7-2	CASSFWGQGSYNEQFF
TRBD1	TRBV11-2	CASSRDRGQHEQYF
TRBD1	TRBV10-3	CAISAGTGGSGANVLTF
-	TRBV10-3	CAISERVVIGTEAFF
-	TRBV7-6	CASSLVQGNQPQHF
-	TRBV28	CASSLLRSQPQHF
TRBD1	TRBV4-2	CASSQDDRGRSPLHF
TRBD1	TRBV28	CASDGQAWLTDTQYF
-	TRBV20-1	CSAEPGETQYF
TRBD2	TRBV6-5	CASSYTSSGNYEQYF
-	TRBV19	CASSREAYGYTF
-	TRBV18	CASSQPGQETGNTIYF
TRBD2	TRBV24-1	CATSDSRLAGGSNEQFF
-	TRBV7-9	CASSLEGGTAFF
-	TRBV4-1	CASSQGVLPGNTIYF
-	TRBV28	CASSQEGSDTQYF
-	TRBV4-1	CASSHSLGYTF
-	TRBV12-3/TRBV12-4	CASSFFLMEQFF
-	TRBV7-3	CASSLIRGSNQPQHF
TRBD2	TRBV15	CATSRAGRNAGAQYF
-	TRBV5-6	CASSLLRVNRAGNTIYF
-	TRBV12-2	CASRLGRQGQETQYF
TRBD1	TRBV27	CASSLPKKGQGFYGYTF
TRBD1	TRBV6-6	CASSPTPGTASPRGYTF
TRBD2	TRBV5-1	CASSLAAGVIEQFF
TRBD2	TRBV7-2	CASSPYHAGEVYEQYF
-	TRBV29-1	CSVEIQENTEAFF
-	TRBV18	CASSPPKGDGEQFF
-	TRBV12-3/TRBV12-4	CASSNPINEQFF
-	TRBV19	CASSIMTAGGYTF
TRBD2	TRBV18	CASSPGLAGLNEQFF
-	TRBV7-2	CASSFKGEETQYF
TRBD1	TRBV7-9	CASSGTGGFTEAFF
-	TRBV21-1	CASLKIQGRGYTF
-	TRBV24-1	CATSDHREGFTDTQYF
-	TRBV24-1	CATSDSIGVTQYF
-	TRBV11-3	CASSSIEYTGELFF
TRBD2	TRBV19	CASSAQRGYYEQYF
-	TRBV7-3	CASSLGKNTEAFF
-	TRBV21-1	CASSKDWRTEAFF
TRBD1	TRBV18	CASSPRQGWEYF
TRBD1	TRBV3-1/TRBV3-2	CASSQSERRQGHREQYF
TRBD1	TRBV4-2	CASSQDGGFGDRGFQQYF
TRBD1	TRBV18	CASSQGTVTEAFF
-	TRBV19	CASSIDPQGNTEAFF
-	TRBV30	CAWSLGSKYTEAFF
-	TRBV2	CASTGLHSSGANVLTF
TRBD2	TRBV2	CASGKVSGRFPYEQYF
-	TRBV5-4	CASSLDSIGYGYTF
-	TRBV5-1	CASTHLGGREQYF
-	TRBV27	CASSLMGLNTEAFF
-	TRBV14	CASSQDWTAQYF
-	TRBV7-9	CASSSLASNEQFF
-	TRBV4-1	CASSHTILAASSTDTQYF
-	TRBV15	CATSRGGGRETQYF